This T cell receptor (beta chain) was captured in a study of read filtering for tumor transcriptome and immune sequencing. The sample holds many counts of this clonotype. Its antigen is currently unknown. General study findings and limits: Dropping single-read clonotypes raised IR-seq and RNA-seq shared-clonotype correlation. The sorted CD138-negative fraction was a mixed bone marrow immune population, not purified T cells.

Molecular barcoded adaptors covering alpha/delta and beta/gamma chains were used on roughly 370 ng RNA. TCRdb independently ran MiXCR on the reads; one entry per CDR3 protein. This table holds 35,000 to 45,000 distinct CDR3 sequences, roughly an eighth found once. This CDR3 is 20 amino acids long. From germline, CDR1 is SNHLY and CDR2 FYNNEI. V was cut by 4 bases and J by 6 bases, with 31 bases left in between. The specimen was a population of CD138-negative cells sorted from bone marrow. This receptor was taken from a donor at least 40 years old with multiple myeloma. This sequence joins TRBV2 and TRBJ2-1; either TRBD1 or TRBD2 may supply D (5 bases each). In DNA, the CDR3 is TGTGCCAGCAGTGTGTCCCCGGTTGCCGCTCGGCTTTTTGGGGGCAATGAGCAGTTCTTC. This translates into CASSVSPVAARLFGGNEQFF.